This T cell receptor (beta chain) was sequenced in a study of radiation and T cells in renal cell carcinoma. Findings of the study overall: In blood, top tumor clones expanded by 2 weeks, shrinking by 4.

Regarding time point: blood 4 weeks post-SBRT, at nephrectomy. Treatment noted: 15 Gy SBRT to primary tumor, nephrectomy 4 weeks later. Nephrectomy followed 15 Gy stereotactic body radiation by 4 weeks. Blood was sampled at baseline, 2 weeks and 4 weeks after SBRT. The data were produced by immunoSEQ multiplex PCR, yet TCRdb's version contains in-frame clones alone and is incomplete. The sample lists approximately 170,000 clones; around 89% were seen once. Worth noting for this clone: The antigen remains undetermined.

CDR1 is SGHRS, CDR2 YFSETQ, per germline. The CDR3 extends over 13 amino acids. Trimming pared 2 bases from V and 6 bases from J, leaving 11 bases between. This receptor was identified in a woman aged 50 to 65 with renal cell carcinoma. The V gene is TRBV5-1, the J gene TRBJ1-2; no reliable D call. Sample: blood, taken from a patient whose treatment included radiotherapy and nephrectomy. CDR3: CASSLGPPDGYTF. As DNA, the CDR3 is TGCGCCAGCAGCTTAGGGCCGCCTGATGGCTACACCTTC.